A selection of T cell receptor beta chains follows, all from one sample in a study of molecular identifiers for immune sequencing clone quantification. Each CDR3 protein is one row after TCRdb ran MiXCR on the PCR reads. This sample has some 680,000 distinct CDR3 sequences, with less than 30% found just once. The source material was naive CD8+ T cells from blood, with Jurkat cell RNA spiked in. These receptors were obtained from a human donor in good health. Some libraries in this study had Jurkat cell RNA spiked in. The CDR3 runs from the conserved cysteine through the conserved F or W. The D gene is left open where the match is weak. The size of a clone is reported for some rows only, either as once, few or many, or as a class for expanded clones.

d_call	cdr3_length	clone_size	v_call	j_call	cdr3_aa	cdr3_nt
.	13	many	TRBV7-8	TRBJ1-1	CASSLAIGTEAFF	TGTGCCAGCAGCTTAGCCATAGGCACTGAAGCTTTCTTT
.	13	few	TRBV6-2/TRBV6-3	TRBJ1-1	CASQMGRNTEAFF	TGTGCCAGCCAAATGGGCCGGAACACTGAAGCTTTCTTT
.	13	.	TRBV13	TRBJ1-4	CASTQGPFEKLFF	TGTGCCAGCACCCAGGGGCCATTTGAAAAACTGTTTTTT
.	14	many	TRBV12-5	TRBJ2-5	CASGSGTGEETQYF	TGTGCTAGTGGTTCGGGGACGGGGGAAGAGACCCAGTACTTC
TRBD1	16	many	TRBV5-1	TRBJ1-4	CASSLTGGSFYEELFF	TGCGCCAGCAGCTTGACAGGGGGTAGCTTTTATGAAGAACTGTTTTTT
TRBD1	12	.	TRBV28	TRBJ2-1	CASSLDRALQFF	TGTGCCAGCAGTCTCGACAGGGCGCTGCAGTTCTTC
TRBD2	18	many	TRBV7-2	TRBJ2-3	CASSLLHGGSGRPDTQYF	TGTGCCAGCAGCTTATTACACGGAGGTAGCGGGAGGCCAGATACGCAGTATTTT
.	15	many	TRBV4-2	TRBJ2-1	CASSQDTRRRSEQFF	TGTGCCAGCAGCCAAGATACTAGACGGAGGAGTGAGCAGTTCTTC
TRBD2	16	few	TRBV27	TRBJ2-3	CASSPGTSISFDTQYF	TGTGCCAGCAGCCCCGGGACTAGCATTTCATTTGATACGCAGTATTTT
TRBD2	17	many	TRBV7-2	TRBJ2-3	CASSVGLAGVITDTQYF	TGTGCCAGCAGCGTCGGACTAGCGGGGGTAATTACAGATACGCAGTATTTT
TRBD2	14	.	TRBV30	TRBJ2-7	CAWSGGGLANEQYF	TGTGCCTGGAGTGGAGGGGGACTAGCGAACGAGCAGTACTTC
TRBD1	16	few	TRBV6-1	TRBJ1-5	CASSDGGQGKNQPQHF	TGTGCCAGCAGTGACGGGGGACAGGGGAAGAATCAGCCCCAGCATTTT
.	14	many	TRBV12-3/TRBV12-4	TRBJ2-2	CASRPGQNTGELFF	TGTGCCAGCAGACCCGGACAGAACACCGGGGAGCTGTTTTTT
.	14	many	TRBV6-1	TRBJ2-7	CASSERGLPPEQYF	TGTGCCAGCAGTGAACGGGGCCTCCCCCCGGAGCAGTACTTC
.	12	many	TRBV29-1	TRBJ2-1	CSVSPGLQRPFF	TGCAGCGTTTCACCGGGACTCCAGAGGCCGTTCTTC
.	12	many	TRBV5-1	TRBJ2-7	CASSPLSDEQYF	TGCGCCAGCAGCCCTCTTAGCGACGAGCAGTACTTC
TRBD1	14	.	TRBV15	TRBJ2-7	CATSNGPGGIEQYF	TGTGCCACCAGCAACGGGCCAGGGGGCATCGAGCAGTACTTC
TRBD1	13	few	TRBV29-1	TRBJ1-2	CSTYTGGNYGYTF	TGCAGCACCTACACAGGGGGCAACTATGGCTACACCTTC
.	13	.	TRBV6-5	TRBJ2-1	CASVGGANNEQFF	TGTGCCAGCGTAGGGGGGGCGAACAATGAGCAGTTCTTC
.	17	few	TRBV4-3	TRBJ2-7	CASSRGPVRDYPYEQYF	TGCGCCAGCAGCCGCGGCCCAGTTAGGGATTACCCCTACGAGCAGTACTTC
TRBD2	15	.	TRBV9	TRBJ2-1	CASSPLAGGSSEQFF	TGTGCCAGCAGCCCGCTAGCGGGAGGATCGAGTGAGCAGTTCTTC
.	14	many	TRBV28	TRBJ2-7	CASSFGLLSYEQYF	TGTGCCAGCAGTTTTGGGTTACTCTCCTACGAGCAGTACTTC
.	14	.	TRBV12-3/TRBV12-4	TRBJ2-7	CATSAIGAPYEQYF	TGTGCCACCTCCGCCATTGGAGCCCCCTACGAGCAGTACTTC
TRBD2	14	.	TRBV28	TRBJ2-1	CASSASGSLNEQFF	TGTGCCAGCAGCGCTAGCGGGAGTCTGAATGAGCAGTTCTTC
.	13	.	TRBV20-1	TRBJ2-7	CSARPDSGDEQYF	TGCAGTGCTAGACCTGACAGCGGAGACGAGCAGTACTTC
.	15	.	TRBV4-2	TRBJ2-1	CASSQAPGSGHEQFF	TGTGCCAGCAGCCAAGCGCCAGGGTCGGGTCATGAGCAGTTCTTC
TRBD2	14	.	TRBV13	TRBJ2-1	CASSLGLAGIEQFF	TGTGCCAGCAGCTTGGGACTAGCGGGAATAGAGCAGTTCTTC
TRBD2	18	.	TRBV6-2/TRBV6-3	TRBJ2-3	CASKRVAGTSGGTDTQYF	TGTGCCAGCAAAAGGGTCGCCGGGACTAGCGGGGGCACAGATACGCAGTATTTT
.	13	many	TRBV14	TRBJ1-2	CASSYGPSYGYTF	TGTGCCAGCAGCTACGGACCGTCCTATGGCTACACCTTC
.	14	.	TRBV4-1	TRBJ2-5	CASSPRAHQETQYF	TGCGCCAGCAGCCCCCGGGCCCACCAAGAGACCCAGTACTTC
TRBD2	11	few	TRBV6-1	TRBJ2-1	CAGGTSNEQFF	TGTGCGGGAGGGACTAGCAATGAGCAGTTCTTC
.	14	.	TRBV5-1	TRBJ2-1	CASSLAREVDEQFF	TGCGCCAGCAGCTTGGCCAGGGAGGTAGATGAGCAGTTCTTC
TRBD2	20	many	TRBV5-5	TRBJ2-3	CASSPALAGARLFLTDTQYF	TGTGCCAGCAGCCCAGCACTAGCGGGGGCCCGCCTGTTCCTCACAGATACGCAGTATTTT
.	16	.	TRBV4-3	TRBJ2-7	CASSQDVGGSSYEQYF	TGCGCCAGCAGCCAAGATGTAGGCGGAAGCTCCTACGAGCAGTACTTC
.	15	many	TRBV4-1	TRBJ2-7	CASSQGQQSSYEQYF	TGCGCCAGCAGCCAAGGGCAGCAGAGCTCCTACGAGCAGTACTTC
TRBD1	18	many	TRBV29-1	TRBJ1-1	CSVESQGALLFRNTEAFF	TGCAGCGTTGAGTCACAGGGGGCTCTTTTATTTCGGAACACTGAAGCTTTCTTT
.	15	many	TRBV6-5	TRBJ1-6	CASSYSGQTNSPLHF	TGTGCCAGCAGTTACTCAGGTCAGACTAATTCACCCCTCCACTTT
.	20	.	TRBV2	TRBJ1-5	CASSGNRERFQLASNQPQHF	TGTGCCAGCAGTGGAAACAGGGAAAGGTTTCAACTAGCCAGCAATCAGCCCCAGCATTTT
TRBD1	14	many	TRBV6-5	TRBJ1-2	CASSSPDREDGYTF	TGTGCCAGCAGTTCCCCCGACAGGGAAGATGGCTACACCTTC
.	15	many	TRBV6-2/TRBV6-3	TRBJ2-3	CASSYARTGTDTQYF	TGTGCCAGCAGTTACGCCAGGACGGGCACAGATACGCAGTATTTT
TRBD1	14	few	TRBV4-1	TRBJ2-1	CASSQRWTGDEQFF	TGCGCCAGCAGCCAACGGTGGACAGGGGATGAGCAGTTCTTC
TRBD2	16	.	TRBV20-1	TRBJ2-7	CSARGTFSGGRYEQYF	TGCAGTGCTAGAGGTACTTTTAGCGGGGGACGTTACGAGCAGTACTTC
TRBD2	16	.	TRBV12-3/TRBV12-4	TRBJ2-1	CAILALAGGLGDEQFF	TGTGCCATCCTGGCGCTAGCGGGGGGCCTCGGAGATGAGCAGTTCTTC
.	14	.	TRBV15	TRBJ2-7	CATSRDLRGYAQYF	TGTGCCACCAGCAGGGACCTGAGGGGGTACGCGCAGTACTTC
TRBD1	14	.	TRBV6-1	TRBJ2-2	CASMYYRGAGELFF	TGTGCCAGCATGTATTACAGGGGAGCGGGGGAGCTGTTTTTT
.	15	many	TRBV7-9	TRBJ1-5	CASSSGPMGAQPQHF	TGTGCCAGCAGCTCGGGACCCATGGGGGCTCAGCCCCAGCATTTT
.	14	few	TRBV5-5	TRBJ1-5	CASSTGRRDQPQHF	TGTGCCAGCAGCACTGGTCGTCGAGATCAGCCCCAGCATTTT
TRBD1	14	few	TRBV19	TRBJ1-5	CASSEGASNQPQHF	TGTGCCAGTAGTGAGGGGGCCAGCAATCAGCCCCAGCATTTT
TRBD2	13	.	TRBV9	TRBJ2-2	CASMGGSTGELFF	TGTGCCAGCATGGGGGGGAGCACCGGGGAGCTGTTTTTT
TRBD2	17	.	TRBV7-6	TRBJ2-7	CASSVDWAAGVPYEQYF	TGTGCCAGCAGCGTAGACTGGGCGGCGGGGGTTCCCTACGAGCAGTACTTC
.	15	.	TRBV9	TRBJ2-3	CASSAGGVSIDTQYF	TGTGCCAGCAGCGCCGGGGGAGTGAGTATAGATACGCAGTATTTT
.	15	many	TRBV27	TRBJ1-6	CASSEPGHYNSPLHF	TGTGCCAGCAGTGAACCGGGACACTATAATTCACCCCTCCACTTT
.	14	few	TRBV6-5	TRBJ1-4	CASSYTGINEKLFF	TGTGCCAGCAGTTATACAGGAATTAATGAAAAACTGTTTTTT
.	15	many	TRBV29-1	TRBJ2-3	CSVADPSEPQDTQYF	TGCAGCGTAGCCGACCCTAGCGAGCCGCAGGATACGCAGTATTTT
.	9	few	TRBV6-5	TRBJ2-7	CASSGIPYF	TGTGCCAGCAGCGGAATTCCGTACTTC